One sample yielded the 5 T cell receptor beta chains listed below, sequenced in a study of T cell responses to AZD1222 COVID-19 vaccine. The data were produced by immunoSEQ multiplex PCR, yet TCRdb's version contains in-frame clones alone and is incomplete. The repertoire holds about 100,000 clones, with roughly 87% as singletons. Sample: peripheral blood, taken on day 0 of AZD1222 vaccination. The receptor source for this set is an adult in good health.

The chain uses TRBV5-6 and TRBJ2-7; no definite D call. This CDR3 has 12 amino acids. Trimming took 2 bases from V and 1 from J, leaving 4 bases between them. The germline V gene encodes CDR1 SGHDT and CDR2 YYEEEE. DNA of the CDR3: TGTGCCAGCAGCTTCATTTCCTACGAGCAGTACTTC. It yields the protein CASSFISYEQYF.

The chain carries TRBV2 and TRBJ2-7, with 8 bases that match TRBD2. Germline V gives CDR1 SNHLY, CDR2 FYNNEI. V shed 6 bases, J shed 2 bases, and the junction held 6 bases outside the gene matches. The CDR3 totals 14 residues. DNA for the CDR3: TGTGCCAGCAGCTTTAGCGGGATGGCCTACGAGCAGTACTTC. It is translated as CASSFSGMAYEQYF.

The gene calls are TRBV19 and TRBJ1-2; D unresolved. The CDR3 sequence is 14 residues long. Deletions cut 5 bases from V and 5 bases from J, with 15 bases between. The germline CDR1 and CDR2 sequences are LNHDA and SQIVND (reference sequence). This CDR3 reads CASSPPLGKYGYTF. Written as DNA, the CDR3 is TGTGCCAGTAGTCCACCACTAGGGAAATATGGCTACACCTTC.

The V and J genes are TRBV5-4 and TRBJ1-6; TRBD1 aligns across 7 bases. This CDR3 has 15 amino acids. CDR1 and CDR2 (germline): SGHNT, YYREEE (reference sequence). Trimming took 1 base from V and 8 from J; bases not matched to a gene: 6. The CDR3 reads CASSLSQGEYSPLHF. CDR3 DNA sequence: TGTGCCAGCAGCTTGTCGCAGGGGGAATATTCACCCCTCCACTTT.

The chain links TRBV11-2 to TRBJ1-4; no clear D gene. Germline lookup yields CDR1 SGHAT and CDR2 FQNNGV. There are 14 residues in the CDR3. V lost 3 bases, J lost 7 bases, and 12 bases lay in between. As DNA, the CDR3 is TGTGCCAGCAGCTTCGATAGGGTTAGTGAAAAACTGTTTTTT. Its protein is CASSFDRVSEKLFF.